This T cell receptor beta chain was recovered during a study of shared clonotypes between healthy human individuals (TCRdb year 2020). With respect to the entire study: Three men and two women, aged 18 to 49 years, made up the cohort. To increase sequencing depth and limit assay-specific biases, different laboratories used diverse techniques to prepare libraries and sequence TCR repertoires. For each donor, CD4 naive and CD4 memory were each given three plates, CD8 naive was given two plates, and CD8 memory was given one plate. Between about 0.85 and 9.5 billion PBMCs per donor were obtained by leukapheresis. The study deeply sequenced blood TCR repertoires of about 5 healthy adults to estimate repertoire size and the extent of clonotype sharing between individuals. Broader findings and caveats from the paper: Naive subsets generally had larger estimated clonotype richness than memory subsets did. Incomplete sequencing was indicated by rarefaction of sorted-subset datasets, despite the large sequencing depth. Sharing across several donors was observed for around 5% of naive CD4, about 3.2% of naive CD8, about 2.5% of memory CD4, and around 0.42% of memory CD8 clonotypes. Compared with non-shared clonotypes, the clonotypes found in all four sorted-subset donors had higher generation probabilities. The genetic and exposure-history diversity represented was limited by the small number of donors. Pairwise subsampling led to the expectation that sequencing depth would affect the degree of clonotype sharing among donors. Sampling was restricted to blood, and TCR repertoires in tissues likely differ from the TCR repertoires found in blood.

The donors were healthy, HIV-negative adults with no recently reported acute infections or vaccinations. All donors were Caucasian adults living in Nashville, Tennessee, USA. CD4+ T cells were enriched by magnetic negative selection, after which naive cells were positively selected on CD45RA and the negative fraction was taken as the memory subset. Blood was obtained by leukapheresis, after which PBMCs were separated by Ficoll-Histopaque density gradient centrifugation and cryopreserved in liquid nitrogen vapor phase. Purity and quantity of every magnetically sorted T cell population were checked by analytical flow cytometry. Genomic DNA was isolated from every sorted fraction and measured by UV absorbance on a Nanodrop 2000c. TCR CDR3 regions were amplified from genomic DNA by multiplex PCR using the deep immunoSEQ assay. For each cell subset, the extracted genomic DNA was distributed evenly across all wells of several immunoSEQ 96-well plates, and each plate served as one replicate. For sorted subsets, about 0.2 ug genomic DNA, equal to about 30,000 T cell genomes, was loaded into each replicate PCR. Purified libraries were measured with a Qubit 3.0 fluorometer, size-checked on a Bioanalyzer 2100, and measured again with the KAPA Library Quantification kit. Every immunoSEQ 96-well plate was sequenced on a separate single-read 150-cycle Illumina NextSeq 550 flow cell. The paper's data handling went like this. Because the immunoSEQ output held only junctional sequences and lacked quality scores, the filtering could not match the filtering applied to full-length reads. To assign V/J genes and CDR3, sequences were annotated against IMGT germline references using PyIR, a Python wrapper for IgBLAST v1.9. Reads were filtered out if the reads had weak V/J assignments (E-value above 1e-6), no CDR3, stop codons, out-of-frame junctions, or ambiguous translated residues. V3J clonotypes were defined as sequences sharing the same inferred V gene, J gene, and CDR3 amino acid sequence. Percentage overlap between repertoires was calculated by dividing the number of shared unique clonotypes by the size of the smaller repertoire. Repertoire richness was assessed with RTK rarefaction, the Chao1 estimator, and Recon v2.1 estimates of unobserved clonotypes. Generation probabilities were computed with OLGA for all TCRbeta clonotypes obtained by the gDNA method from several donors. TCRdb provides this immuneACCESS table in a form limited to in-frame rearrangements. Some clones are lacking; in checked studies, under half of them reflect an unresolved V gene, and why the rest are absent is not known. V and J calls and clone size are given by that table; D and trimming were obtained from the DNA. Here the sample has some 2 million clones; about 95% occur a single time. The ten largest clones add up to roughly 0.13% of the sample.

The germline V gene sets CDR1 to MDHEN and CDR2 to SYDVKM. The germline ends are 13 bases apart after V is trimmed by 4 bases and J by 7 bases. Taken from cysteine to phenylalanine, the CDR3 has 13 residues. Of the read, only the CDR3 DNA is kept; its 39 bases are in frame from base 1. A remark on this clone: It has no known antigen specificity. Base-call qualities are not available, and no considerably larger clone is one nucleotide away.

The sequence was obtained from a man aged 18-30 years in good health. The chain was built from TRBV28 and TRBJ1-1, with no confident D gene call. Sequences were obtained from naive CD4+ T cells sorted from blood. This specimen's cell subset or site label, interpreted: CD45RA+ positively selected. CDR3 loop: CASSSTGVYEAFF. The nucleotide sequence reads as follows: TGTGCCAGCAGTTCAACCGGGGTTTATGAAGCTTTCTTT.